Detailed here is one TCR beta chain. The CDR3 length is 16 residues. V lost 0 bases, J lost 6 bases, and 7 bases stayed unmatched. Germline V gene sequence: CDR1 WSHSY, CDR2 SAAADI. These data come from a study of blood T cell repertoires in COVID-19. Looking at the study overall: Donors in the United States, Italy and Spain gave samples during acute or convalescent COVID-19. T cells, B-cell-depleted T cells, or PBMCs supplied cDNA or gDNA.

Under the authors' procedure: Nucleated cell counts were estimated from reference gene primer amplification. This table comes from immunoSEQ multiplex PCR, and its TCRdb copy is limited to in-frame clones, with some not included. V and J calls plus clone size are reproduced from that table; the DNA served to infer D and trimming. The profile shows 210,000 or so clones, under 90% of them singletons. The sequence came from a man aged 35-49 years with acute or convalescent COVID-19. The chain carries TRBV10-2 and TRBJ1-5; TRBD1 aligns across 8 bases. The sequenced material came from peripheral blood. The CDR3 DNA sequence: TGCGCCAGCAGTGAGTCGATCAGGACAGGGATTCAGCCCCAGCATTTT. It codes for CASSESIRTGIQPQHF.